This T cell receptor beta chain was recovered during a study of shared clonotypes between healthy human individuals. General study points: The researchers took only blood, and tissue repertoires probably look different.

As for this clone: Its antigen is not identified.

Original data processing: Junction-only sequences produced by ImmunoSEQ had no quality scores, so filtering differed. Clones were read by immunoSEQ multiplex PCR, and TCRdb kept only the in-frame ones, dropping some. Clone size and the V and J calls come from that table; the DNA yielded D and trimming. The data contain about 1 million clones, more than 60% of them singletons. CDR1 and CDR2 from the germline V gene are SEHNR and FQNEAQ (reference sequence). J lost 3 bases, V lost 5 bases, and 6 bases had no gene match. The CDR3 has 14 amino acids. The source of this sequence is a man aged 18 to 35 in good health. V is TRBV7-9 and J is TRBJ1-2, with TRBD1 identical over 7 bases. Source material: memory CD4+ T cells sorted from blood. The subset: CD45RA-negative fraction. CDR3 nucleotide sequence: TGTGCCAGCAGCCGGGACAGCCAAGACTATGGCTACACCTTC. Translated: CASSRDSQDYGYTF.